One sample yielded the 3 T cell receptor beta chains listed below, sequenced in a study of shared clonotypes between healthy human individuals. Profiling relied on immunoSEQ multiplex PCR, and the TCRdb table lists in-frame clones only, not all of them. Seen here are more than 900,000 clones, about four fifths observed once, and the top ten hold under 0.8%. The sample comprised memory CD4+ T cells from PBMCs. Noted subset: CD45RA-negative fraction. Receptor source: a man younger than 35 in good health. Some clones in this sample may be carry-over from other donors' samples.

This clone was detected a few times. The V call is TRBV27, the J call TRBJ2-7; 7 positions agree with TRBD1. The V gene's germline CDR1 is MNHEY and CDR2 SMNVEV (reference sequence). This CDR3 contains 15 residues. V was clipped by 0 bases and J by 2 bases; unmatched bases: 4. The chain's CDR3 is CASSLSGTAPYEQYF. The CDR3 bases are TGTGCCAGCAGTTTATCTGGGACAGCGCCCTACGAGCAGTACTTC.

The genes are TRBV30 and TRBJ2-1, with D possibly matching TRBD2 (6 bases). Trimming removed 4 bases from V and 5 bases from J, with 18 bases in between. Germline V gene lookup returns CDR1 GTSNPN and CDR2 SVGIG (reference sequence). This CDR3 has 15 residues. Here the CDR3 DNA reads TGTGCCTGGAACGACCCGGGACTGCACCACAATGAGCAGTTCTTC. Residues: CAWNDPGLHHNEQFF.

The CDR3 region is CASSRQGIGSTGELFF. Written as DNA, the CDR3 is TGCGCCAGCAGCCGTCAGGGAATTGGGAGCACCGGGGAGCTGTTTTTT. V and J are TRBV5-1 and TRBJ2-2, with D perhaps TRBD1 or TRBD2 (5 bases each). The length of the CDR3 is 16 residues. Trimming shortened V by 4 bases and J by 4 bases, and 17 bases separated the two germline ends. The germline V gene has CDR1 SGHRS and CDR2 YFSETQ.